This entry lists 29 T cell receptor beta chains sequenced from one sample in a study of Graves' ophthalmopathy and Graves' hyperthyroidism. CDR3 regions of TCR beta were amplified from RNA transcripts. An opening RT-PCR round employed HTBI primers and preceded a second-round multiplex PCR. TCRdb redid the calling of the multiplex PCR reads with MiXCR, one entry per CDR3 protein. This table holds approximately 410,000 distinct CDR3 sequences, about 16% found once. Specimen: peripheral blood. These receptors all stem from a woman under 30 with stable Graves' hyperthyroidism.

This clonotype was seen only a few times. The germline gene is not matched at one end of the junction; a read error may be the cause. This chain joins TRBV12-3 or TRBV12-4 and TRBJ2-7; D ambiguous. This CDR3 contains 14 residues. The DNA for the CDR3 is TGTGCCAGCTCCCAAGGAGCAAGGTTCTACGGGCAGTACTTC. It translates to CASSQGARFYGQYF.

This clonotype was detected ten times or more. The rearrangement links TRBV10-3 to TRBJ1-1; 8 nucleotides match TRBD1. CDR1 is ENHRY, CDR2 SYGVKD, per germline. V gave up 6 bases and J gave up 1 base; unmatched junction bases: 1. CDR3 length: 13 residues. The CDR3 DNA reads TGTGCCATCAGGGGACAGGAGAACACTGAAGCTTTCTTT. Its protein is CAIRGQENTEAFF.

This clonotype was seen ten or more times. The rearrangement links TRBV20-1 to TRBJ1-5, with D hard to call. There are 12 residues in the CDR3. Germline V CDR1 and CDR2: DFQATT, SNEGSKA (reference sequence). V was cut by 4 bases and J by 0 bases, with 4 bases left in between. This chain's CDR3 is CSATYSNQPQHF. The CDR3 DNA reads TGCAGTGCTACATATAGCAATCAGCCCCAGCATTTT.

This clonotype was recorded at least ten times. This chain uses TRBV5-5 with TRBJ2-7, with TRBD2 matching over 8 bases. V gave up 3 bases and J gave up 7 bases; unmatched junction bases: 6. This CDR3 contains 13 residues. CDR1 is SGHKS, CDR2 YYEKEE, per germline (reference sequence). In nucleotides, the CDR3 is TGTGCCAGCAGCTCCGCGGGGGGTGGAGAGCAGTACTTC. This codes for CASSSAGGGEQYF.

Many counts were recorded for this clonotype. CDR3 sequence (DNA): TGTGCCAGCAGTTACACCGACCGAAACACTGAAGCTTTCTTT. Translating it yields CASSYTDRNTEAFF. The chain couples TRBV6-5 to TRBJ1-1, with no clear D. V was trimmed by 2 bases and J by 2 bases, leaving 9 bases between them. The germline V gene encodes CDR1 MNHEY and CDR2 SVGAGI. The CDR3 totals 14 residues.

This clonotype is judged medium-sized. The V call is TRBV12-3 or TRBV12-4, the J call TRBJ1-1, with D tentatively TRBD1 (5 bases). V gave up 6 bases and J gave up 1 base, with 9 bases separating them. The CDR3 sequence is 13 residues long. CDR3 sequence reads: CASSSTGNTEAFF. In DNA form, the CDR3 reads TGTGCCAGCAGCTCCACAGGGAACACTGAAGCTTTCTTT.

There are many counts of this clonotype. Compared with germline, one end of the junction differs, possibly owing to a read error. This sequence joins TRBV12-3 or TRBV12-4 and TRBJ1-1; TRBD1 might be the D (5 bases). The CDR3 contains 14 residues. CDR3 DNA: TGTGCCAACAGTTTAGGAGGGACGGCAGGTGAAGCTTTCTTT. This sequence encodes CANSLGGTAGEAFF.

This clonotype was recorded at least ten times. The chain employs TRBV6-5 and TRBJ1-6, with TRBD1 matching over 9 bases. The CDR3 has 17 amino acids. The germline V gene encodes CDR1 MNHEY and CDR2 SVGAGI. V shed 4 bases and J 0 bases; nucleotides not matched to a gene: 4. CDR3 residues: CASSFQTGGSYNSPLHF. For the CDR3, the DNA is TGTGCCAGCAGTTTTCAGACAGGGGGCTCCTATAATTCACCCCTCCACTTT.

This clonotype was seen at least ten times. V gene TRBV20-1 combines with J gene TRBJ2-7; D is perhaps TRBD1 (6 bases). V lost 0 bases and J 0 bases, leaving 12 bases between the germline ends. The CDR3 loop spans 15 amino acids. Germline V lookup: CDR1 DFQATT, CDR2 SNEGSKA (reference sequence). The CDR3 loop is CSARDQGQPSYEQYF. In DNA form, the CDR3 reads TGCAGTGCTAGAGATCAAGGACAGCCCTCCTACGAGCAGTACTTC.

V is TRBV2 and J is TRBJ2-2; 11 positions match TRBD2. The germline V gene has CDR1 SNHLY and CDR2 FYNNEI. This CDR3 has 16 amino acids. The ends lost 6 bases at V and 1 base at J; junction bases unmatched: 4. DNA of the CDR3: TGTGCCAGCAGAAGGCTAGCGGGGGGGAACACCGGGGAGCTGTTTTTT. Amino acids: CASRRLAGGNTGELFF.

This clonotype has a count of ten or more. The chain couples TRBV5-1 to TRBJ2-6; D gene uncertain. Germline CDR1 and CDR2: SGHRS and YFSETQ. This CDR3 comprises 14 residues. V lost 8 bases and J lost 0, with 9 bases in between. The DNA for the CDR3 is TGCGCCAGGACACCTTTCTCTGGGGCCAACGTCCTGACTTTC. Residues: CARTPFSGANVLTF.

The sample holds many counts of this clonotype. The chain carries TRBV11-3 and TRBJ2-7, with D possibly TRBD2 on 5 matching bases. Trimming pared 0 bases from V and 4 bases from J, leaving 7 bases between. CDR1 and CDR2 (germline): SGHNT, YENEEA. The CDR3 has 13 residues. The CDR3: CASSLDSGYEQYF. Written as DNA, the CDR3 is TGTGCCAGCAGCTTAGATTCGGGGTACGAGCAGTACTTC. Full variable domain (rest looked up from reference TRBV11-3 and TRBJ2-7): EAGVVQSPRYKIIEKKQPVAFWCNPISGHNTLYWYLQNLGQGPELLIRYENEEAVDDSQLPKDRFSAERLKGVDSTLKIQPAELGDSAVYLCASSLDSGYEQYFGPGTRLTVT.

In this sample, this clonotype turned up many times. The chain employs TRBV7-2 and TRBJ2-5; D could derive from TRBD1 or TRBD2 (6 bases each). V was shortened by 5 bases and J by 5 bases, with 12 bases between the two germline ends. Germline assignment: CDR1 SGHTA and CDR2 FQGNSA. This CDR3 is built from 13 residues. In DNA form, the CDR3 reads TGTGCCAGCAGCCCCCGGGGGCCGGAGACCCAGTACTTC. Protein: CASSPRGPETQYF.

At least ten counts were recorded for this clonotype. The rearrangement joins TRBV6-5 to TRBJ1-1; D call uncertain. V lost 7 bases and J 4 bases, leaving 19 bases between the germline ends. The CDR3 runs to 15 residues. CDR1 MNHEY and CDR2 SVGAGI come from the germline V gene. CDR3 region: CASNIRVTAGTEAFF. CDR3 bases: TGTGCCAGCAATATTCGAGTAACGGCGGGCACTGAAGCTTTCTTT.

This clonotype was counted at least ten times. The rearrangement joins TRBV6-1 to TRBJ1-2; D is uncertain. Trimming took off 6 bases at V and 4 bases at J, with 18 bases between the two ends. The CDR3 contains 15 residues. Germline CDR1 MNHNS, CDR2 SASEGT. The CDR3 region is CASSNRASGSYGYTF. CDR3 coding DNA: TGTGCCAGCAGCAACCGGGCCTCGGGTAGCTATGGCTACACCTTC.

This clonotype was detected ten times or more. The chain has TRBV12-5 and TRBJ2-7; weak D call: TRBD1 (6 bases). Between the trimmed V and J ends, which lost 0 bases and 2 bases, there was a span of 14 bases. CDR1 and CDR2 (germline): LGHNT, FRNRAP. The length of the CDR3 is 16 residues. The CDR3 region has the DNA TGTGCTAGTGGTTTGGTCCTGGGACAAGGAGCCTACGAGCAGTACTTC. Amino acid sequence: CASGLVLGQGAYEQYF.

In nucleotides, the CDR3 is TGTGCTAGTGGTACAGGGTTAAGTGGGGACTCTGGGGCCAACGTCCTGACTTTC. Translated, it gives CASGTGLSGDSGANVLTF. The chain joins TRBV12-5 to TRBJ2-6, with D possibly TRBD1 on 6 matching bases. Germline V lookup: CDR1 LGHNT, CDR2 FRNRAP. The V end was cut by 5 bases, the J end by 0 bases, with 17 bases between. The CDR3 runs 18 residues.

This clonotype was recorded a few times. The V and J genes are TRBV7-9 and TRBJ2-5; D possibly corresponds to TRBD2 (5 bases). Deletions cut 5 bases from V and 6 bases from J, with 16 bases between. This CDR3 has 14 amino acids. Germline loops: CDR1 SEHNR, CDR2 FQNEAQ (reference sequence). CDR3: CASSDDYSFKTQYF. CDR3 coding DNA: TGTGCCAGCAGCGACGACTATTCGTTCAAGACCCAGTACTTC.

Many counts were recorded for this clonotype. The V and J genes are TRBV2 and TRBJ2-2, with D perhaps being TRBD1 or TRBD2 (5 bases each). The germline V gene encodes CDR1 SNHLY and CDR2 FYNNEI. The CDR3 is made up of 11 amino acids. Trimming removed 11 bases from V and 10 bases from J, with 14 bases in between. The CDR3 nucleotides are TGTGCCGGGACCTATGAGGAGGAGCTGTTTTTT. This codes for CAGTYEEELFF.

Notes on this clonotype: Just one base apart from a much larger clone, this may be a read error. This rearrangement joins TRBV2 to TRBJ2-2; TRBD2 aligns across 9 bases. CDR3 length equals 15 residues. Germline CDR1 reads SNHLY; CDR2 reads FYNNEI. CDR3 sequence (DNA): TGTGCCACCCGATTGCGCGGGGGGGCAGCCGGGGAGCTGTGTTTT. This gives the protein CATRLRGGAAGELCF. Full variable domain (missing parts from reference TRBV2 and TRBJ2-2): EPEVTQTPSHQVTQMGQEVILRCVPISNHLYFYWYRQILGQKVEFLVSFYNNEISEKSEIFDDQFSVERPDGSNFTLKIRSTKLEDSAMYFCATRLRGGAAGELCFGEGSRLTVL.

This clonotype has at least ten counts. The V and J genes are TRBV2 and TRBJ1-5; D is uncertain. Germline CDR1 reads SNHLY; CDR2 reads FYNNEI. V was shortened by 4 bases and J by 3 bases, with 13 bases between the two germline ends. This CDR3 contains 15 residues. The DNA for the CDR3 is TGTGCCAGCAGTGCTTACAGAGACTTCAATCAGCCCCAGCATTTT. Translated: CASSAYRDFNQPQHF.

The table lists this clonotype with a few counts. The rearrangement joins TRBV19 to TRBJ1-1; possibly TRBD1 for D (5 bases). This CDR3 region has 16 residues. Trimming took off 1 base at V and 4 bases at J, with 16 bases between the two ends. CDR1 and CDR2 (germline): LNHDA, SQIVND (reference sequence). The CDR3 sequence: CASSIGSRGGTTEAFF. DNA of the CDR3: TGTGCCAGTAGTATAGGATCGCGGGGGGGAACCACTGAAGCTTTCTTT. The whole variable domain, filled in from reference TRBV19 and TRBJ1-1, reads DGGITQSPKYLFRKEGQNVTLSCEQNLNHDAMYWYRQDPGQGLRLIYYSQIVNDFQKGDIAEGYSVSREKKESFPLTVTSAQKNPTAFYLCASSIGSRGGTTEAFFGQGTRLTVV.

This clonotype was recorded at least ten times. A much larger clone sits a single nucleotide away, making a read error possible. V is TRBV20-1 and J is TRBJ1-2, with TRBD1 matching 7 bases. CDR1 DFQATT and CDR2 SNEGSKA come from the germline V gene (reference sequence). The CDR3 is 12 amino acids. The CDR3 sequence is CTATGPGYGYTF. The CDR3 nucleotides read TGCACCGCGACAGGGCCTGGCTATGGCTACACCTTC.

With regard to this clonotype: One end of the junction fails to match germline, which may point to a read error. The chain links TRBV7-2 to TRBJ2-5, with 8 bases lining up with TRBD2. This CDR3 is built from 15 residues. CDR1 is SGHTA and CDR2 is FQGNSA in the germline V gene. CDR3 amino acids: CASNLAGMQGETQYF. Written as DNA, the CDR3 is TGTGCCAGCAACTTAGCGGGGATGCAGGGGGAGACCCAGTACTTC.

This clonotype was picked up many times. The chain couples TRBV6-2 or TRBV6-3 to TRBJ1-1; D gene ambiguous. V lost 4 bases, J lost 0 bases, and 9 bases lay in between. The CDR3 length is 14 residues. In germline, CDR1 is MNHEY, CDR2 SVGEGT. The CDR3 nucleotides read TGTGCCAGCAGTTTGGAACTCCTGAACACTGAAGCTTTCTTT. It specifies CASSLELLNTEAFF.

This clonotype was seen only a few times. The chain is built from TRBV4-2 and TRBJ1-6, with 10 bases identical to TRBD1. The CDR3 runs to 14 residues. Germline values: CDR1 LGHNA, CDR2 YNFKEQ. V lost 8 bases, J lost 6 bases, and 4 bases stayed unmatched. CDR3 sequence reads: CASGRDRGNSPLHF. The CDR3, as DNA: TGTGCCAGCGGTCGGGACAGGGGTAATTCACCCCTCCACTTT.

The chain couples TRBV9 to TRBJ2-2; 10 nucleotides agree with TRBD2. V was clipped by 0 bases and J by 1 base; unmatched bases: 6. This CDR3 region has 18 residues. CDR1 SGDLS and CDR2 YYNGEE come from the germline V gene. CDR3 sequence reads: CASSVEGSGGRNTGELFF. CDR3 DNA: TGTGCCAGCAGCGTAGAGGGTAGCGGGGGGAGGAACACCGGGGAGCTGTTTTTT.

This clonotype appeared many times. The chain recombines TRBV20-1 with TRBJ2-7; 7 nucleotides match TRBD1. Per germline, CDR1 DFQATT and CDR2 SNEGSKA (reference sequence). This CDR3 is 16 amino acids long. V was pared by 0 bases and J by 5 bases, with 13 bases of the junction left unmatched. The CDR3 DNA reads TGCAGTGCTAGAGATGTGCACCGGACAGGTTCCAACGAGCAGTACTTC. It codes for CSARDVHRTGSNEQYF.

This clonotype was picked up many times. V usage is TRBV7-9 and J usage is TRBJ1-5; D is undetermined. The CDR3 is 12 residues long. V dropped 1 base and J dropped 5 bases, with 3 bases sitting between them. CDR1 and CDR2 (germline): SEHNR, FQNEAQ (reference sequence). CDR3 sequence (DNA): TGTGCCAGCAGCTTAGTAGATCAGCCCCAGCATTTT. The encoded protein is CASSLVDQPQHF.